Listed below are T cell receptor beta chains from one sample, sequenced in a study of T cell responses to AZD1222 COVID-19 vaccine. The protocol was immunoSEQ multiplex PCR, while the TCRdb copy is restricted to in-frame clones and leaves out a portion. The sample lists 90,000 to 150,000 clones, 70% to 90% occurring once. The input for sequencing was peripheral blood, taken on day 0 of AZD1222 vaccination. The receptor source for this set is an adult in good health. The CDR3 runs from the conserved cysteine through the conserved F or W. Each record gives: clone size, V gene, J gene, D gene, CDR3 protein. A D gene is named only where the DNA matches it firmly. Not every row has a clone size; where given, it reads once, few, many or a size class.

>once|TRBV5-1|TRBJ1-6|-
CASSSDRIMLNSPLHF
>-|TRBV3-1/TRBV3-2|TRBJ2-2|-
CASSQKRTYTGELFF
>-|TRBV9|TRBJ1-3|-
CASSVVGVSGNTIYF
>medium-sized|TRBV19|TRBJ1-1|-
CASSPLVHTEAFF
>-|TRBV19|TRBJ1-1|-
CASSGMLNTEAFF
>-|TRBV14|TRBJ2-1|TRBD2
CASSQDWGLAFHEQFF
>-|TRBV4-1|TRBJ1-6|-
CASSQDSGTNNSPLHF
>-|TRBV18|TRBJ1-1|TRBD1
CASSPSNGQGAFF
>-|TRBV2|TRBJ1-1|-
CASSEPREGNTEAFF
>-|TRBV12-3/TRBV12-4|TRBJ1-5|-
CASSFNQPQHF
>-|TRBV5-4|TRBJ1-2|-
CASSLFRDRYTF
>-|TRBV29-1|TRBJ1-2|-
CSVATTMGDGYTF
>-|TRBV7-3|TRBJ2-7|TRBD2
CASSLLGGSYEQYF
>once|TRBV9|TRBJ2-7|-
CASSAGQSYEQYF
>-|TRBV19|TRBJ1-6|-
CASSGGWQGLNSPLHF
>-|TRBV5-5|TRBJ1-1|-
CASSSSPQGEAFF
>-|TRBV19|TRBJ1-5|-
CASRGSNQPQHF
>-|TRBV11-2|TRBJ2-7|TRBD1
CASSFEDRGLSEQYF
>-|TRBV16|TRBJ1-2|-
CASSTRDGVYYGYTF
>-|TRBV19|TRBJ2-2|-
CASIGDRLFGELFF
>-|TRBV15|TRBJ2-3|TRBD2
CATSSGSGSSTDTQYF
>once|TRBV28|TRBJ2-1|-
CASSLRRQVHNEQFF
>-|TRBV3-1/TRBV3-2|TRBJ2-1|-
CASSPGLLYNEQFF
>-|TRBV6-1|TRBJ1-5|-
CASSEDSDGNQPQHF
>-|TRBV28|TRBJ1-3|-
CASIGYYTIYF
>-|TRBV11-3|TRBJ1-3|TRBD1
CASSRQGTGNTIYF
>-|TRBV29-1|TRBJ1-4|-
CSVESSTNEKLFF
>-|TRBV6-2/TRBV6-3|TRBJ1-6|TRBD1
CASSLLSTGSSYNSPLHF
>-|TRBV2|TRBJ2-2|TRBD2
CASRLAANTGELFF
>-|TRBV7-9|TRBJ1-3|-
CAEGEQSGNTIYF
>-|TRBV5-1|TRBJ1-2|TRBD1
CASSQQGASDYGYTF
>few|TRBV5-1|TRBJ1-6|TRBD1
CASSLGPGGLSYNSPLHF
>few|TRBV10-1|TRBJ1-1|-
CASGPMGWITEAFF
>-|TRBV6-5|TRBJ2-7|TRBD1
CASSDRDRGHYEQYF
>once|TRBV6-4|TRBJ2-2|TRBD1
CASSPTGGTGELFF
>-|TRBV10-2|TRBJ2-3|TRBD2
CASSESLTSGSTDTQYF
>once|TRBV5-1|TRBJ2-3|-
CASSLSGAGTDTQYF
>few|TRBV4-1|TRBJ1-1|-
CASSPTQPNTEAFF
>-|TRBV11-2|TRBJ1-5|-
CASSLNSNQPQHF
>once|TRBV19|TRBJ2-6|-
CASRNLGSGANVLTF
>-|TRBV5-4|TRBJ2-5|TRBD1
CASREGQVRETQYF
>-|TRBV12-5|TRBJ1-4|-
CASGPGAATNEKLFF
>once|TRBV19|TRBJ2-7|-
CASSHGSYEQYF
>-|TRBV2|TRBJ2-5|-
CASSEAGVGTQYF
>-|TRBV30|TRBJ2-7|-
CAGHSSAWGEQYF
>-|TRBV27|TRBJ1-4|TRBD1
CASSRDSPINEKLFF
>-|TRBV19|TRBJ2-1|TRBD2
CASGTTSGSYNEQFF
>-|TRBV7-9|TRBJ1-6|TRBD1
CASRLSRGQKRNSPLHF
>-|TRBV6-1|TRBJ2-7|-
CASSEAVRGYEQYF
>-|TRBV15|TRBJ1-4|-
CAARGLGKLFF
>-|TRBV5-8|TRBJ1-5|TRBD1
CASSWDRAGFSNQPQHF
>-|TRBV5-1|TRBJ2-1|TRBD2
CASSLTSGRANEQFF